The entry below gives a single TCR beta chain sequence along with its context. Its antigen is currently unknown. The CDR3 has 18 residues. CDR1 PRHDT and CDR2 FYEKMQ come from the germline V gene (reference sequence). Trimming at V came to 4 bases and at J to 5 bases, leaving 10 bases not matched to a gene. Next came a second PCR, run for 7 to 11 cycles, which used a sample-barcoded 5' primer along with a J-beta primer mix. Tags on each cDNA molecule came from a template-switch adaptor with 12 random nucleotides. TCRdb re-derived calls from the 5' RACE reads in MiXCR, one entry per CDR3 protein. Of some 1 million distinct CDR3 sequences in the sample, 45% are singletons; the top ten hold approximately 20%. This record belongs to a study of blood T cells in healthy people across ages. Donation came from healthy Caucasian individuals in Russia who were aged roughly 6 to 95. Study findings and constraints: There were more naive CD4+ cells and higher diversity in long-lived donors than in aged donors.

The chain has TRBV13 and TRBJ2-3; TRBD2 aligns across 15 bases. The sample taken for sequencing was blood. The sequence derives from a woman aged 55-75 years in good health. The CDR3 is CASSWTSGRAVIGDTQYF. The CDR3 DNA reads TGTGCCAGCAGCTGGACTAGCGGGAGGGCCGTCATAGGAGATACGCAGTATTTT. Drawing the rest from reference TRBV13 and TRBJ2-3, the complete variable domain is AAGVIQSPRHLIKEKRETATLKCYPIPRHDTVYWYQQGPGQDPQFLISFYEKMQSDKGSIPDRFSAQQFSDYHSELNMSSLELGDSALYFCASSWTSGRAVIGDTQYFGPGTRLTVL.